This is a list of T cell receptor beta chains from one sample in a study of cytomegalovirus exposure and HLA in healthy donors. Assay used: immunoSEQ multiplex PCR; TCRdb lists only in-frame clones, some missing. The sample lists 71,000 or so clones; 85% to 95% were seen once. Material for sequencing was PBMCs. The receptors originated from a man between 18 and 29 years old in good health and CMV-seropositive. Both conserved end residues are part of each CDR3. D genes are given only for firm matches. For some rows the clone size is stated as once, few or many, or as a class when expanded; others skip it.

TRBV28	-	TRBJ2-7	TRBD1	CASTSGQGVGEQYF	TGTGCCAGCACCTCGGGACAGGGGGTCGGGGAGCAGTACTTC
TRBV6-1	-	TRBJ1-2	-	CASSYSSRVRGYTF	TGTGCCAGCAGTTATTCCTCCAGGGTTAGGGGCTACACCTTC
TRBV7-2	-	TRBJ2-7	TRBD2	CASSAARLAGVGEQYF	TGTGCCAGCAGCGCCGCCAGACTAGCGGGAGTTGGCGAGCAGTACTTC
TRBV9	-	TRBJ2-5	-	CASSVGGPQETQYF	TGTGCCAGCAGCGTAGGGGGGCCCCAAGAGACCCAGTACTTC
TRBV15	-	TRBJ2-5	TRBD1	CATRWDRDQETQYF	TGTGCCACCAGATGGGACAGGGATCAAGAGACCCAGTACTTC
TRBV6-4	many	TRBJ2-1	TRBD2	CASSSGGANEQFF	TGTGCCAGCAGTAGCGGGGGGGCCAATGAGCAGTTCTTC
TRBV6-5	-	TRBJ1-3	-	CASRSRKYSGNTIYF	TGTGCCAGCAGGTCGAGGAAGTACTCTGGAAACACCATATATTTT
TRBV21-1	once	TRBJ1-4	-	CATAGPADRGPEKLFF	TGTGCCACGGCCGGCCCCGCTGACAGGGGACCTGAAAAACTGTTTTTT
TRBV7-3	once	TRBJ2-7	TRBD2	CASSLAGGEQYF	TGTGCCAGCAGCTTAGCGGGAGGCGAGCAGTACTTC
TRBV28	once	TRBJ2-7	TRBD1	CASGGSRGLPYEQYF	TGTGCCAGCGGGGGATCCAGGGGGTTGCCCTACGAGCAGTACTTC
TRBV9	-	TRBJ2-1	TRBD2	CASSVSAGTSVYNEQFF	TGTGCCAGCAGCGTAAGCGCCGGGACTAGCGTCTACAATGAGCAGTTCTTC
TRBV28	-	TRBJ2-7	-	CASRGQAVYEQYF	TGTGCCAGCCGGGGACAAGCCGTCTACGAGCAGTACTTC
TRBV9	-	TRBJ2-1	TRBD2	CASSVVSSGALFF	TGTGCCAGCAGCGTAGTTTCTAGCGGGGCTCTGTTCTTC